This T cell receptor beta chain was sequenced during a study of lymphopenia after photon versus proton radiotherapy (dated by TCRdb to the late 2010s). Describing the broader study: The immunological effects of photon versus proton radiation therapy were compared in patients with gastrointestinal tumors who developed high-grade lymphopenia. The study aimed to characterize how the two radiation modalities differ in their impact on the immune system. A cohort of around 21 patients with gastrointestinal tumors who received either photon or proton therapy and subsequently developed lymphopenia was included. Study-wide conclusions, independent of this receptor: The survival association was examined only in patients who died, and the authors described better survival with proton therapy as a possibility, not as a demonstrated result. After the lymphocyte count nadir, oligoclonal expansion, especially of CD8+ Temra cells, was observed in photon-treated repertoires, and the drop in diversity was driven by this expansion. Across the cohort, an inverse correlation was found between a larger post-nadir drop in TCR diversity and overall survival time among patients who died. During treatment, patients who received proton therapy stayed relatively stable, whereas patients who received photon therapy lost naive T cells and TCR diversity and gained effector/memory populations.

A word on this clone: Its target antigen remains unknown. Base qualities are not at hand, and no much larger clone is one base apart.

CDR1 and CDR2 are read off the germline V gene as SGHTA and FQGNSA. There are 16 amino acids in the CDR3, from cysteine to phenylalanine inclusive. The DNA shown is the 48-base CDR3, in frame from base 1. At the junction V is shortened by 1 base and J by 4 bases; bases outside the gene matches: 3. Library preparation employed the immunoSEQ multiplex PCR assay. Deep sequencing of rearranged TCR beta loci, alongside multiparametric flow cytometry, was used to profile T cell repertoires. The table comes from immuneACCESS by way of TCRdb, which keeps in-frame sequences with V and J called. Part of the clones is missing from these tables; in studies checked, under half for an unresolved V gene and the rest for unknown reasons. Present in this sample are about 42,000 clones, about 80% of which were seen just once. The ten largest make up around 25% of the sample.

The chain is encoded by TRBV7-2 joined to TRBJ2-3, with TRBD1 identical over 12 junction bases. This clonotype was obtained from a woman aged 70 to 79 with pancreatic cancer. The material sequenced was peripheral blood, taken from a patient treated with proton-based radiotherapy. Here the CDR3 is given as CASSLGDRGRADTQYF. The nucleotide sequence is TGTGCCAGCAGCTTAGGGGACAGGGGGCGTGCAGATACGCAGTATTTT.